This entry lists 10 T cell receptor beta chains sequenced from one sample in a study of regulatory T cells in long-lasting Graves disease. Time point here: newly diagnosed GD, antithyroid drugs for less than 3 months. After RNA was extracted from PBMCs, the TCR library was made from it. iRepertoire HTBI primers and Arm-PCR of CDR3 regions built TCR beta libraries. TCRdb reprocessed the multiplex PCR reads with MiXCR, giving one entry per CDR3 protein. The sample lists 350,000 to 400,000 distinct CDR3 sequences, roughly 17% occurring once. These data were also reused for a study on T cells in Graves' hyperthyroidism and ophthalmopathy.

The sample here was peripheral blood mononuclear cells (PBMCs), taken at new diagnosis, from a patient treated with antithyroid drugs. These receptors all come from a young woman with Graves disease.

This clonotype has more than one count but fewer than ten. CDR3 nucleotide sequence: TGTGCCTGGAGGCAGCGGGGGGGAGCCCTAATTGTCCAGTACTTC. It codes for CAWRQRGGALIVQYF. The chain recombines TRBV30 with TRBJ2-5; 10 positions agree with TRBD2. The J segment lost 10 bases and the V segment lost 3 bases, leaving 14 bases of the junction unmatched. Looked up from germline, CDR1 is GTSNPN and CDR2 is SVGIG (reference sequence). The CDR3 contains 15 residues.

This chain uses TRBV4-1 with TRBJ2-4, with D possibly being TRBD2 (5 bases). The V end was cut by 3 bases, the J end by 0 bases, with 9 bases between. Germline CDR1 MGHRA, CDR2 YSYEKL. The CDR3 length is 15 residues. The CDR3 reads CASSQLGLAKNIQYF. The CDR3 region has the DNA TGCGCCAGCAGCCAGCTCGGACTAGCCAAAAACATTCAGTACTTC.

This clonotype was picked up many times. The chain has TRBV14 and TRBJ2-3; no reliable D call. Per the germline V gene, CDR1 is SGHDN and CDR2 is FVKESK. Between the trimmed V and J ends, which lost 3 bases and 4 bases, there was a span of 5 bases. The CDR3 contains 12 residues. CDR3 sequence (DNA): TGTGCCAGCAGCCAGACCGCAGATACGCAGTATTTT. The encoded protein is CASSQTADTQYF.

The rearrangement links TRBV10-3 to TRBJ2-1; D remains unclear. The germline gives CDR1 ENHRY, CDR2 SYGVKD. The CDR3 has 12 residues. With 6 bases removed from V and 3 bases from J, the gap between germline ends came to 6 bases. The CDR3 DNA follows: TGTGCCATCAGGGACCACTACAATGAGCAGTTCTTC. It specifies CAIRDHYNEQFF.

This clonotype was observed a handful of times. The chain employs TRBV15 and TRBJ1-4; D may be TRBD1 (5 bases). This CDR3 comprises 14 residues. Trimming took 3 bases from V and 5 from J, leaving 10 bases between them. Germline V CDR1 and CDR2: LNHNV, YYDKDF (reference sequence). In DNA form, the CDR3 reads TGTGCCACCAGCAGCCGGGACGAGAATGAAAAACTGTTTTTT. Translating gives CATSSRDENEKLFF.

CDR3 loop: CSVEGGSYNEQFF. CDR3 DNA: TGCAGCGTTGAAGGGGGCAGCTACAATGAGCAGTTCTTC. J is TRBJ2-1 and V is TRBV29-1; maybe TRBD1 (5 bases). There are 13 residues in the CDR3. Germline V gene data show CDR1 as SQVTM and CDR2 as ANQGSEA. Deletions cut 1 base from V and 3 bases from J, with 7 bases between.

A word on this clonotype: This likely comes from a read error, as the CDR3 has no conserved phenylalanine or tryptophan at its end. The CDR3 spells CASVDRSKPQHS. The CDR3 DNA reads TGCGCCAGCGTGGACAGATCTAAGCCCCAGCATTCT. The chain employs TRBV10-1 and TRBJ1-5; TRBD1 is a possible D gene (6 bases). Germline CDR1 and CDR2: WNHNN and SYGVQD (reference sequence). The CDR3 is 12 amino acids. The ends were cut back, 8 bases at V and 8 bases at J, with 13 bases in the middle.

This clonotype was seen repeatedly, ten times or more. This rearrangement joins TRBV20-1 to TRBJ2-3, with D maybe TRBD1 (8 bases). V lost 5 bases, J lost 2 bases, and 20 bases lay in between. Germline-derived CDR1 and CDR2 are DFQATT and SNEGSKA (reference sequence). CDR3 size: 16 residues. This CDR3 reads CSAWTGSGDPTDTQYF. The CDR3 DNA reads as TGCAGTGCTTGGACAGGGAGCGGGGACCCCACAGATACGCAGTATTTT.

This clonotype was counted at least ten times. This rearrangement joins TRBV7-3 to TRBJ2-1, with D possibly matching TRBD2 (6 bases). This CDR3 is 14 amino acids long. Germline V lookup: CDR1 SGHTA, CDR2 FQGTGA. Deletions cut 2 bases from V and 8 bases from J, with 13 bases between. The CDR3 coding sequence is TGTGCCAGCAGCTTATCCGGGGGTGCCCATGAGCAGTTCTTC. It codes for CASSLSGGAHEQFF. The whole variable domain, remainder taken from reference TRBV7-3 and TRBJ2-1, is GAGVSQTPSNKVTEKGKYVELRCDPISGHTALYWYRQSLGQGPEFLIYFQGTGAADDSGLPNDRFFAVRPEGSVSTLKIQRTERGDSAVYLCASSLSGGAHEQFFGPGTRLTVL.

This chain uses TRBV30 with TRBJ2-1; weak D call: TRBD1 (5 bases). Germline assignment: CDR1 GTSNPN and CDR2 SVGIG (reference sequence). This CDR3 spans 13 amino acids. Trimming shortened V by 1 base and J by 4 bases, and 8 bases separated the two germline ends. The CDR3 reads CAWSGGQYNEQFF. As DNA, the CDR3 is TGTGCCTGGAGTGGGGGCCAGTACAATGAGCAGTTCTTC.